The next 2 T cell receptor beta chains were all read from a single sample in a study of T cell repertoires in cytomegalovirus infection. Antigen specificity for these receptors is unknown. TCRdb ran MiXCR on the reads and lists one entry per CDR3 protein. The sample includes about 69,000 distinct CDR3 sequences, about 29% of them seen just once. This material consisted of CD8+ T cells from cultured PBMCs, taken from culture after CMV antigen stimulation. All receptors come from a human donor in good health (CMV status not recorded). Some clones in this sample may be carry-over from other donors' samples.

This clonotype was counted at least ten times. This CDR3 reads CASSLHPGQGARYDEKLFF. The DNA of the CDR3 is TGTGCCAGCAGCCTCCATCCGGGACAGGGGGCTCGGTACGATGAAAAACTGTTTTTT. The V call is TRBV7-2, the J call TRBJ1-4; 12 bases are shared with TRBD1. From germline, CDR1 is SGHTA and CDR2 FQGNSA. Trimming removed 5 bases from V and 6 bases from J; junction bases left unmatched: 16. The CDR3 runs 19 residues.

The CDR3 protein is CSVERTGEDYGYTF. CDR3 nucleotide sequence: TGCAGCGTTGAGCGGACAGGGGAGGACTATGGCTACACCTTC. The chain recombines TRBV29-1 with TRBJ1-2; 9 bases line up with TRBD1. Trimming at V came to 3 bases and at J to 3 bases, leaving 5 bases not matched to a gene. Germline-derived CDR1 and CDR2 are SQVTM and ANQGSEA. This CDR3 is built from 14 residues.